The T cell receptor beta chain under discussion was sequenced for a study of vaccination and CD4 T cells after COVID-19 (dated 2022 in TCRdb). With regard to the full study: Convalescent patients had a positive SARS-CoV-2 result on nasal swab PCR, and of these patients, 8 or 9 had mild disease and one had severe disease. The convalescent cohort comprised six males and four females, including two Hispanic individuals, seven Caucasians, two Asians and one multiracial person. Two doses of either the Pfizer-BioNTech BNT162b2 vaccine (n=8) or the Moderna mRNA-1273 vaccine (n=2) were administered to participants. Post-COVID blood samples from convalescent patients were collected a median of about 100 days after diagnosis, with a range of 35 to 161 days. Post-vaccine blood samples were taken a median of roughly 75 days after the second vaccine dose, with a range of 14 to 241 days. Overlapping spike peptide pools from SARS-CoV-2 and from the common cold coronaviruses HCoV-NL63, HCoV-OC43 and HCoV-229E were used as culture stimuli. Control cultures used a CEFX viral epitope pool as positive control, an HIV-1 Nef peptide pool as negative control, or no peptide. The spike-specific CD4+ TCR repertoire was compared before and after mRNA vaccination in 10 to 11 COVID-19 convalescent patients and a few infection-naive healthy vaccine recipients.

The method behind the library was PCR. TCR sequencing of DNA from cultured CD4+ T cells used the Oncomine TCR Beta short-read assay at the Johns Hopkins FTIC core. Genomic DNA was extracted from the cultured CD4+ T cells with the QIAamp micro DNA kit. The Oncomine TCR Beta libraries from cultured CD4+ T cells were pooled using unique dual indexes and then sequenced on an Illumina iSeq 100. The authors' pipeline ran thus. Non-productive sequences were removed, and CDR3s not starting with C, not ending with F or W, or shorter than 7 amino acids were discarded. Antigen-specific clonotypes were identified using the MANAFEST web application through comparison of peptide-stimulated wells with reference and other culture wells. Positive clones required FDR below 0.05, an odds ratio above 5, and productive frequency above 0.1% in at least two of three replicate wells. Clonotypes that were significantly expanded in both SARS-CoV-2 spike wells and at least one common cold coronavirus spike condition were defined as cross-reactive. CDR3 homology was assessed with Levenshtein distances (stringdist) and unrooted phylogenetic trees (ape) in R version 3.6.1. In-frame beta chains were kept once TCRdb had trimmed the public reads at Q25 with fastp and called clones with MiXCR. Entries are consolidated by CDR3 protein sequence, retaining the most common genes and DNA. These V and J calls derive from TCRdb rather than the authors' analysis. For this sample the table gives around 20,000 distinct CDR3 sequences, of which nearly 55% were detected only once. The ten largest account for 5.5% to 7% of the sample.

The treatment or condition label of this sample denotes: 10-day PBMC culture with coronavirus spike peptide pools or control peptides (ViraFEST assay). The ViraFEST assay was used in the study, in which antigen-specific T cells were expanded with peptide pools and expanded clonotypes were subsequently identified by TCR sequencing. The convalescent patients' positive SARS-CoV-2 PCR tests fell between March and December 2020, which was before the Alpha, Beta and Delta variants emerged in the United States. PBMCs were cultured at about 2 million per well in IMDM supplemented with approximately 5% human AB serum and 8.5 to 10 IU/ml IL-2, with approximately 10 ug/ml peptide pools added. On days 3 and 7, half of the culture medium was replaced with fresh IL-2-containing medium. CD4+ T cells were isolated after around ten days of culture through negative selection using the EasySep CD4+ T cell isolation kit. Ficoll-Paque Plus gradient centrifugation was used to isolate PBMCs from whole blood, and the isolated PBMCs were then either used fresh or cryopreserved at -140C. In general, triplicate wells were set up for every culture condition.

Overall results and qualifications from the work: Although the median number of SARS-CoV-2-reactive clonotypes went up from some 23 after infection to about 38 after vaccination, the increase was not significant. Only a relatively small number of convalescent patients were included in the study, and early timepoints following natural infection were not analyzed. In convalescent patients, a median 86.3% of post-vaccine SARS-CoV-2-reactive clones were detected only after vaccination, and vaccine-specific priming was suggested by this finding. Of the vaccine-specific clones found in convalescent patients, nearly all (304 of 307) were mono-reactive for SARS-CoV-2 spike instead of being cross-reactive with common cold coronaviruses.

Note on this clonotype: It has no known antigen specificity. It has no much larger one-base neighbor in the sample; base qualities were not kept.

Taken from cysteine to phenylalanine, the CDR3 has 13 residues. Only CDR3 DNA is held: 39 bases, read in frame from base 1. V and J lose 6 bases and 4 bases, and a span of 12 bases separates them. In the germline V gene, CDR1 corresponds to SNHLY and CDR2 to FYNNEI. This sequence uses TRBV2 and TRBJ2-5; the D segment could be TRBD2, given 6 matching bases. This TCR was sampled from a human donor who had recovered from COVID-19. The source material was CD4+ T cells from blood, cultured in vitro. CDR3 region: CASRSGSPETQYF. The nucleotide sequence reads as follows: TGTGCCAGCAGGAGCGGGTCCCCAGAGACCCAGTACTTC.